The 20 T cell receptor beta chains presented below share a single source sample, sequenced in a study of blood T cell repertoires in COVID-19. The method was immunoSEQ multiplex PCR; TCRdb's version includes in-frame clones alone and lacks a portion of them. The sample lists about 140,000 clones, 65% to 80% occurring once. The sequencing input was peripheral blood. Every receptor here comes from an elderly man with acute or convalescent COVID-19.

V usage is TRBV6-4 and J usage is TRBJ1-4; 8 bases are a match to TRBD1. CDR3 length: 15 amino acids. Germline V gives CDR1 MRHNA, CDR2 SNTAGT. V gave up 6 bases and J gave up 0 bases; unmatched junction bases: 3. CDR3 protein: CASSPGQATNEKLFF. The DNA of the CDR3 is TGTGCCAGCAGCCCGGGACAGGCAACTAATGAAAAACTGTTTTTT.

This chain uses TRBV28 with TRBJ1-5; TRBD1 aligns across 7 bases. V shed 2 bases, J shed 5 bases, and the junction held 12 bases outside the gene matches. The CDR3 sequence is 17 residues long. CDR1 is MDHEN and CDR2 is SYDVKM in the germline V gene. This chain's CDR3 is CASSLPPVTGWDQPQHF. CDR3 sequence (DNA): TGTGCCAGCAGTTTACCTCCGGTGACAGGGTGGGATCAGCCCCAGCATTTT.

The V gene is TRBV5-6, the J gene TRBJ1-2, with TRBD1 identical over 7 bases. CDR1 SGHDT and CDR2 YYEEEE come from the germline V gene. V lost 3 bases and J lost 5; bases outside the gene matches: 10. CDR3 length equals 15 residues. The CDR3 region is CASSSDRMLPYGYTF. CDR3 coding DNA: TGTGCCAGCAGCTCGGACAGGATGCTGCCGTATGGCTACACCTTC.

The rearrangement joins TRBV4-2 to TRBJ1-1; TRBD1 might be the D (5 bases). The CDR3 sequence is 13 residues long. Germline values: CDR1 LGHNA, CDR2 YNFKEQ. The ends were cut back, 1 base at V and 5 bases at J, with 8 bases in the middle. This CDR3 is CASSQVRGTEAFF. The CDR3 bases are TGTGCCAGCAGCCAAGTAAGGGGTACTGAAGCTTTCTTT.

This clone was recorded only once. The V call is TRBV30, the J call TRBJ2-2; 8 positions agree with TRBD1. The V segment lost 0 bases and the J segment 0 bases; nucleotides outside the gene matches: 3. This CDR3 contains 16 residues. Germline V gene lookup returns CDR1 GTSNPN and CDR2 SVGIG (reference sequence). CDR3: CAWSVLDRANTGELFF. CDR3 nucleotides: TGTGCCTGGAGTGTACTGGACAGGGCGAACACCGGGGAGCTGTTTTTT.

The genes are TRBV5-1 and TRBJ2-1, with D perhaps matching TRBD1 (6 bases). V lost 4 bases, J lost 4 bases, and 15 bases lay in between. Per the germline V gene, CDR1 is SGHRS and CDR2 is YFSETQ. There are 15 residues in the CDR3. The CDR3 loop reads CASSADSYSYNEQFF. The CDR3 bases are TGCGCCAGCAGCGCGGACAGTTATTCGTACAATGAGCAGTTCTTC.

The CDR3 DNA follows: TGCGCCAGCAGCTTGGGCTCTAGCGGTTACCAAGAGACCCAGTACTTC. Its protein product is CASSLGSSGYQETQYF. This chain joins TRBV5-1 and TRBJ2-5, with 7 nucleotides matching TRBD2. The CDR3 is 16 residues long. Germline lookup yields CDR1 SGHRS and CDR2 YFSETQ. V lost 0 bases and J lost 0; bases outside the gene matches: 5.

V is TRBV6-5 and J is TRBJ1-2; D is perhaps TRBD1 (6 bases). From germline, CDR1 is MNHEY and CDR2 SVGAGI. This CDR3 comprises 14 residues. V was clipped by 7 bases and J by 3 bases, with 15 bases between them. Written as DNA, the CDR3 is TGTGCCAGCAACCAAGTGGGGGCCGACTATGGCTACACCTTC. It yields the protein CASNQVGADYGYTF.

This clone was picked up one time. The rearrangement links TRBV5-1 to TRBJ2-7; 9 bases agree with TRBD2. This CDR3 is built from 16 residues. V lost 2 bases and J lost 4; bases outside the gene matches: 10. Germline V gene sequence: CDR1 SGHRS, CDR2 YFSETQ. CDR3 loop: CASSLSSGAKVYEQYF. CDR3 DNA sequence: TGCGCCAGCAGCTTATCTAGCGGGGCGAAGGTTTACGAGCAGTACTTC.

The chain links TRBV7-6 to TRBJ2-3; 12 positions match TRBD2. This CDR3 is built from 18 residues. The V gene's germline CDR1 is SGHVS and CDR2 FNYEAQ. Trimming cost V 5 bases and J 0 bases; bases outside gene matches: 9. The CDR3 loop reads CASSILAGGPTSTDTQYF. The CDR3 DNA is TGTGCCAGCAGCATACTAGCGGGGGGCCCTACTAGCACAGATACGCAGTATTTT.

This chain joins TRBV7-2 and TRBJ2-7, with TRBD2 identical over 8 bases. Germline V CDR1 and CDR2: SGHTA, FQGNSA. This CDR3 spans 15 amino acids. V trimming: 5 bases; J trimming: 4 bases; junction bases outside the gene matches: 10. CDR3 region: CASSPVPGGWYEQYF. The CDR3 nucleotides read TGTGCCAGCAGCCCAGTCCCGGGGGGGTGGTACGAGCAGTACTTC.

This clone turned up a few times. The chain employs TRBV27 and TRBJ1-5; a weak D match, TRBD1 (5 bases). V dropped 5 bases and J dropped 0 bases, with 14 bases sitting between them. Germline V gene data show CDR1 as MNHEY and CDR2 as SMNVEV (reference sequence). This CDR3 region has 16 residues. The CDR3 protein is CASSPRQTYSNQPQHF. CDR3 nucleotides: TGTGCCAGCAGTCCCCGACAGACTTATAGCAATCAGCCCCAGCATTTT.

This clone appeared once. The chain is built from TRBV18 and TRBJ2-5, with TRBD2 identical over 10 bases. CDR1 KGHSH and CDR2 LQKENI come from the germline V gene. The V and J ends lost 3 bases and 0 bases, in that order; junction bases with no gene match: 4. This CDR3 is built from 16 residues. CDR3 DNA: TGTGCCAGCTCACCCACTAGCGGGAAGGACCAAGAGACCCAGTACTTC. Translating it yields CASSPTSGKDQETQYF.

The CDR3 loop reads CASGRYGQGEHEQYF. The CDR3 bases are TGTGCCAGCGGACGTTACGGACAGGGAGAGCACGAGCAGTACTTC. The chain has TRBV28 and TRBJ2-7, with TRBD1 identical over 8 bases. This CDR3 contains 15 residues. Germline V lookup: CDR1 MDHEN, CDR2 SYDVKM. V lost 8 bases, J lost 5 bases, and 14 bases stayed unmatched.

The genes are TRBV7-9 and TRBJ2-5, with 12 bases that match TRBD2. The V segment lost 4 bases and the J segment 2 bases; nucleotides outside the gene matches: 2. Germline V gene data show CDR1 as SEHNR and CDR2 as FQNEAQ (reference sequence). The CDR3 covers 15 residues. This chain's CDR3 is CASSSSGGVQETQYF. The DNA of the CDR3 is TGTGCCAGCAGCTCTAGCGGGGGGGTTCAAGAGACCCAGTACTTC.

This clone showed up just once. The chain uses TRBV3-1 (or the pseudogene TRBV3-2) and TRBJ1-4, with D possibly TRBD1 on 6 matching bases. V lost 3 bases to trimming and J lost 8 bases, with 19 bases between them. The CDR3 has 16 amino acids. Looked up from germline, CDR1 is LGHDT and CDR2 is YNNKEL (reference sequence). CDR3 nucleotide sequence: TGTGCCAGCAGCCAGTCGGGCGGGGGCGCGAGGGAAAAACTGTTTTTT. This codes for CASSQSGGGAREKLFF.

V and J are TRBV29-1 and TRBJ1-2; 8 bases are shared with TRBD1. The CDR3 loop spans 17 amino acids. V shed 2 bases and J 4 bases; nucleotides not matched to a gene: 15. The V gene's germline CDR1 is SQVTM and CDR2 ANQGSEA. For the CDR3, the DNA is TGCAGCGTTGAACCCGACAGGGGAAGCACCCTCGGCTATGGCTACACCTTC. Translation: CSVEPDRGSTLGYGYTF.

The V and J genes are TRBV7-2 and TRBJ2-1, with 7 bases lining up with TRBD2. V gave up 4 bases and J gave up 10 bases; unmatched junction bases: 13. The germline V gene has CDR1 SGHTA and CDR2 FQGNSA. The CDR3 has 15 amino acids. The CDR3 spells CASSSEGLPGVEQFF. As DNA, the CDR3 is TGTGCCAGCAGCTCAGAGGGACTACCGGGTGTGGAGCAGTTCTTC.

This clone was counted many times. The chain joins TRBV13 to TRBJ1-6; 7 bases match TRBD1. V shed 6 bases and J 7 bases; nucleotides not matched to a gene: 9. The CDR3 runs 15 residues. CDR1 is PRHDT, CDR2 FYEKMQ, per germline (reference sequence). The CDR3 loop is CASRSRGGANSPLHF. CDR3 sequence (DNA): TGTGCCAGCAGGTCTCGAGGGGGCGCGAATTCACCCCTCCACTTT.

The V call is TRBV3-1 (or the pseudogene TRBV3-2), the J call TRBJ1-1; tentatively, D is TRBD1 (5 bases). The CDR3 spans 15 residues. Trimming stripped 0 bases from V and 2 bases from J, with 10 bases between. Germline V lookup: CDR1 LGHDT, CDR2 YNNKEL (reference sequence). The CDR3 coding sequence is TGTGCCAGCAGCCAAGAAGGGGTGCCTAACACTGAAGCTTTCTTT. Translated: CASSQEGVPNTEAFF.